This record concerns one TCR beta chain sequence. The sample is drawn from a study of blood T cell repertoires in COVID-19. For the study at large: The samples span acute and convalescent COVID-19 from the United States, Italy and Spain.

One Seattle source followed patients from active infection through their disease course. As handled by the study authors: By means of reference gene primer amplification, nucleated cell counts were estimated. The protocol was immunoSEQ multiplex PCR, while the TCRdb copy is restricted to in-frame clones and leaves out a portion. The V and J calls and clone size are taken from that table; D and trimming were inferred from the DNA. Of about 210,000 clones detected, more than 80% appear once; the ten largest clones hold over 6.5%. Trimming took 7 bases from V and 2 from J, leaving 15 bases between them. The germline CDR1 and CDR2 sequences are MNHNS and SASEGT. There are 15 residues in the CDR3.

The sample was peripheral blood. The clonotype originates from a woman aged 80 or over with COVID-19, enrolled during active disease. The chain carries TRBV6-1 and TRBJ1-3; weak D call: TRBD1 (5 bases). The CDR3 sequence is CASNSLGAPGNTIYF. The CDR3 nucleotides are TGTGCCAGCAACTCCCTAGGGGCTCCTGGAAACACCATATATTTT.